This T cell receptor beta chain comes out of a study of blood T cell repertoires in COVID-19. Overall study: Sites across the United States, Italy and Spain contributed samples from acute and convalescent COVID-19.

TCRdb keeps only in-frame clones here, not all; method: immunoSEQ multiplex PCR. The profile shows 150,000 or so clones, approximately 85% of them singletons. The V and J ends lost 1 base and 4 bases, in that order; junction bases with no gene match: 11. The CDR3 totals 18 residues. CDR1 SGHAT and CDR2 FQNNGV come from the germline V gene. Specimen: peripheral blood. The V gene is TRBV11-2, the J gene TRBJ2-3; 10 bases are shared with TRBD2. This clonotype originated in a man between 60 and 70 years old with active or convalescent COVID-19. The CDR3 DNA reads TGTGCCAGCAGCTTAGTAGGATTAGCGGGAGGTTTTGCAGATACGCAGTATTTT. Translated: CASSLVGLAGGFADTQYF.